Following are 11 T cell receptor beta chains from one sample sequenced in a study of blood T cell repertoires in COVID-19. Clones were read by immunoSEQ multiplex PCR, and TCRdb kept only the in-frame ones, dropping some. This table has around 100,000 clones, about nine tenths appearing once. Sequencing was done on a sample of peripheral blood. These receptors were obtained from a man aged 50-60 years with acute or convalescent COVID-19.

This clone was observed a single time. This chain uses TRBV6-1 with TRBJ1-2, with D tentatively TRBD1 (5 bases). The germline CDR1 and CDR2 sequences are MNHNS and SASEGT. The CDR3 covers 15 residues. Trimming took 4 bases from V and 5 from J, leaving 17 bases between them. As DNA, the CDR3 is TGTGCCAGCAGTGCAGCCTTCCAGGGTTCGTATGGCTACACCTTC. This codes for CASSAAFQGSYGYTF.

The V and J genes are TRBV19 and TRBJ1-1; D remains unclear. Trimming pared 2 bases from V and 1 base from J, leaving 11 bases between. CDR1 and CDR2 from the germline V gene are LNHDA and SQIVND (reference sequence). The CDR3 is made up of 15 amino acids. CDR3 protein: CASSIFGSSNTEAFF. In DNA, the CDR3 is TGTGCCAGTAGTATATTCGGGTCTTCGAACACTGAAGCTTTCTTT.

This chain connects TRBV29-1 to TRBJ2-1, with D perhaps matching TRBD2 (6 bases). Trimming removed 4 bases from V and 15 bases from J, with 16 bases in between. The CDR3 runs to 11 residues. From germline, CDR1 is SQVTM and CDR2 ANQGSEA. The CDR3 nucleotides are TGCAGCGTTGGCACACGGGACTCTCCGTTCTTC. It encodes CSVGTRDSPFF.

The chain recombines TRBV10-3 with TRBJ2-4, with 11 bases matching TRBD2. The J segment lost 6 bases and the V segment lost 0 bases, leaving 7 bases of the junction unmatched. The length of the CDR3 is 17 residues. CDR1 and CDR2 (germline): ENHRY, SYGVKD. The chain's CDR3 is CAISESILAGGRNIQYF. The CDR3 DNA reads TGTGCCATCAGTGAGTCGATCCTAGCGGGAGGTCGAAACATTCAGTACTTC.

CDR3 nucleotides: TGCGCCAGCAGCTTGGCAAAGAACACCGGGGAGCTGTTTTTT. It is translated as CASSLAKNTGELFF. The V and J genes are TRBV5-1 and TRBJ2-2; D unclear. The CDR3 length is 14 residues. Per the germline V gene, CDR1 is SGHRS and CDR2 is YFSETQ. Trimming removed 0 bases from V and 1 base from J, with 4 bases in between.

The chain combines TRBV5-1 with TRBJ2-5; a possible D gene is TRBD2 (6 bases). Germline-derived CDR1 and CDR2 are SGHRS and YFSETQ. V was trimmed by 4 bases and J by 1 base, leaving 11 bases between them. CDR3 length: 14 residues. This CDR3 is CASSAGSTQETQYF. In DNA, the CDR3 is TGCGCCAGCAGCGCGGGGTCAACCCAAGAGACCCAGTACTTC.

The chain has TRBV19 and TRBJ1-3; maybe TRBD1 (6 bases). V was trimmed by 6 bases and J by 4 bases, leaving 13 bases between them. This CDR3 contains 14 residues. Per germline, CDR1 LNHDA and CDR2 SQIVND (reference sequence). The CDR3 spells CASSPGTLGNTIYF. The CDR3 DNA follows: TGTGCCAGTAGCCCCGGGACACTCGGAAACACCATATATTTT. Full variable domain (remainder filled in from reference TRBV19 and TRBJ1-3): DGGITQSPKYLFRKEGQNVTLSCEQNLNHDAMYWYRQDPGQGLRLIYYSQIVNDFQKGDIAEGYSVSREKKESFPLTVTSAQKNPTAFYLCASSPGTLGNTIYFGEGSWLTVV.

CDR3 coding DNA: TGTGCCAGCAGCACCTCGGGGACTAGCGGCTACGAGCAGTACTTC. This gives the protein CASSTSGTSGYEQYF. The rearrangement joins TRBV5-4 to TRBJ2-7, with TRBD2 matching 11 bases. There are 15 residues in the CDR3. The V gene end was trimmed by 4 bases and the J gene end by 3 bases; junction bases not matched to a gene: 6. From germline, CDR1 is SGHNT and CDR2 YYREEE (reference sequence).

The V and J genes are TRBV5-1 and TRBJ2-2; TRBD2 aligns across 9 bases. Unmatched junction bases numbered 5, after V lost 0 bases and J lost 5 bases. CDR1 and CDR2 from the germline V gene are SGHRS and YFSETQ. This CDR3 spans 16 amino acids. The CDR3, as DNA: TGCGCCAGCAGCTTGGCGGCGCGGGAGGGTACCGGGGAGCTGTTTTTT. Translating it yields CASSLAAREGTGELFF.

The CDR3 sequence is CASSLSWTSGSRNEQFF. The DNA for the CDR3 is TGTGCCAGCAGCTTAAGTTGGACTAGCGGGAGTAGGAATGAGCAGTTCTTC. The V gene is TRBV7-2, the J gene TRBJ2-1; TRBD2 aligns across 13 bases. The CDR3 has 17 amino acids. The germline V gene has CDR1 SGHTA and CDR2 FQGNSA. V lost 2 bases to trimming and J lost 7 bases; unmatched junction nucleotides: 8.

The chain uses TRBV13 and TRBJ2-7; D may be TRBD1 (6 bases). Trimming took 2 bases from V and 4 from J, leaving 15 bases between them. Germline CDR1 is PRHDT and CDR2 is FYEKMQ (reference sequence). The CDR3 has 15 amino acids. The CDR3 reads CASSLRRDTLYEQYF. In DNA, the CDR3 is TGTGCCAGCAGCTTACGCAGGGACACCCTGTACGAGCAGTACTTC.